The following is a T cell receptor beta chain sequence with its context. This entry comes from a study of shared clonotypes between healthy human individuals. V gave up 5 bases and J gave up 3 bases, with 13 bases separating them. Germline-derived CDR1 and CDR2 are SGHVS and FNYEAQ. The CDR3 length is 14 residues. The protocol was immunoSEQ multiplex PCR, while the TCRdb copy is restricted to in-frame clones and leaves out a portion. The sample has about 1.4 million clones; roughly 95% are singletons. The chain employs TRBV7-6 and TRBJ2-5; D might be TRBD2 (5 bases). Source material: naive CD4+ T cells sorted from blood. The subset here: CD45RA+ positively selected. The TCR was taken from a man aged 30 to 39 in good health. CDR3 sequence: CASSPGVTKETQYF. The CDR3 DNA follows: TGTGCCAGCAGCCCCGGGGTTACAAAAGAGACCCAGTACTTC.